These 7 T cell receptor beta chains share one sample of origin, sequenced in a study of human T cells and chemical hapten exposure. TCRdb called the 5' RACE reads again in MiXCR, with one record for every CDR3 protein. The sample records 95,000 to 120,000 distinct CDR3 sequences, around a fifth being singletons. Unseparated into fractions, whole blood served as the source from which total RNA was extracted. Source of these receptors: a human donor in good health.

There are a few counts of this clonotype. The chain has TRBV4-1 and TRBJ2-5, with D perhaps matching TRBD2 (6 bases). CDR3 length equals 14 residues. V was clipped by 1 base and J by 7 bases, with 13 bases between them. In germline, CDR1 is MGHRA, CDR2 YSYEKL. CDR3 DNA: TGCGCCAGCAGCCAAGTACGACACGGGGGGACCCAGTACTTC. Translating gives CASSQVRHGGTQYF.

V and J are TRBV12-3 or TRBV12-4 and TRBJ1-1, with TRBD1 identical over 8 bases. The J segment lost 3 bases and the V segment lost 6 bases, leaving 9 bases of the junction unmatched. The CDR3 is 15 amino acids. In DNA, the CDR3 is TGTGCCAGCAGCACCGGGACAGGAGGTGACACTGAAGCTTTCTTT. It yields the protein CASSTGTGGDTEAFF.

The table lists this clonotype with a few counts. The V call is TRBV9, the J call TRBJ2-7, with 8 positions matching TRBD2. V trimming: 3 bases; J trimming: 2 bases; junction bases outside the gene matches: 7. Germline values: CDR1 SGDLS, CDR2 YYNGEE. The CDR3 extends over 15 amino acids. Here the CDR3 reads CASSGGTSGAYEQYF. CDR3 nucleotide sequence: TGTGCCAGCAGCGGGGGAACTAGCGGTGCCTACGAGCAGTACTTC.

The V and J genes are TRBV4-1 and TRBJ2-7; 12 nucleotides align to TRBD2. The CDR3 loop spans 16 amino acids. CDR1 and CDR2 from the germline V gene are MGHRA and YSYEKL. V dropped 0 bases and J dropped 6; count of bases not matched to a gene: 6. The CDR3: CASSQDSTSGRVEQYF. The CDR3, as DNA: TGCGCCAGCAGCCAAGACTCGACTAGCGGGAGAGTCGAGCAGTACTTC.

The genes are TRBV10-1 and TRBJ2-4, with D perhaps matching TRBD1 (5 bases). The CDR3 totals 17 residues. V was cut by 10 bases and J by 0 bases, with 22 bases left in between. Germline lookup yields CDR1 WNHNN and CDR2 SYGVQD (reference sequence). CDR3 DNA sequence: TGCGCCACCGCACCCCCTGACAGCGAACAAGCCAAAAACATTCAGTACTTC. This sequence encodes CATAPPDSEQAKNIQYF.

The V call is TRBV30, the J call TRBJ2-4; D might be TRBD1 (6 bases). The CDR3 extends over 14 amino acids. Trimming stripped 0 bases from V and 9 bases from J, with 15 bases between. Germline CDR1 is GTSNPN and CDR2 is SVGIG (reference sequence). DNA for the CDR3: TGTGCCTGGAGTGTACTACAGGGCCGGGCCATTCAGTACTTC. It yields the protein CAWSVLQGRAIQYF.

This clonotype was counted between two and nine times. A junction end diverges from the germline sequence, so it may reflect a read error. The CDR3 nucleotides read TGTGCCAGCAGCTACCAACGGGGGTCCCCATCCTTC. This encodes CASSYQRGSPSF. The V and J genes are TRBV5-4 and TRBJ2-7; D might be TRBD2 (6 bases). The CDR3 runs 12 residues. The germline V gene has CDR1 SGHNT and CDR2 YYREEE (reference sequence). The complete variable domain, with remaining parts taken from reference TRBV5-4 and TRBJ2-7, reads ETGVTQSPTHLIKTRGQQVTLRCSSQSGHNTVSWYQQALGQGPQFIFQYYREEENGRGNFPPRFSGLQFPNYSSELNVNALELDDSALYLCASSYQRGSPSFGPGTRLTVT.